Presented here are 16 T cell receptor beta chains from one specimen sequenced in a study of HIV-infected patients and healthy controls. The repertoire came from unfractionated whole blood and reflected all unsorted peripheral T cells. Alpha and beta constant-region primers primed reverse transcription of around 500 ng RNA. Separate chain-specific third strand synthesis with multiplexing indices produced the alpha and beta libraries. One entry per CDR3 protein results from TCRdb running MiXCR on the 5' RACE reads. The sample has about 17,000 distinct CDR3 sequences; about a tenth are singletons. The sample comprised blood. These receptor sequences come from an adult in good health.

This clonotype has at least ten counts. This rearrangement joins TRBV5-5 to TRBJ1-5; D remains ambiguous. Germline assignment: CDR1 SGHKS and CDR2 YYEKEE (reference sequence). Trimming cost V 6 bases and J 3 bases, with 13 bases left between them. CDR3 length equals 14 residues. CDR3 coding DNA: TGTGCCAGCACCCGGGAGGGAGCCAATCAGCCCCAGCATTTT. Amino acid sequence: CASTREGANQPQHF.

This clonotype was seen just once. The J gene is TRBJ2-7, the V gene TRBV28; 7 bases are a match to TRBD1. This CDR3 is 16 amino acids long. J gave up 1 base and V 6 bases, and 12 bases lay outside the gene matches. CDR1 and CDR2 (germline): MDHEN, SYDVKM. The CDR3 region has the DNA TGTGCCAGCAGCACTCTGTTTGAGGGGGCGTCCTACGAGCAGTACTTC. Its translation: CASSTLFEGASYEQYF.

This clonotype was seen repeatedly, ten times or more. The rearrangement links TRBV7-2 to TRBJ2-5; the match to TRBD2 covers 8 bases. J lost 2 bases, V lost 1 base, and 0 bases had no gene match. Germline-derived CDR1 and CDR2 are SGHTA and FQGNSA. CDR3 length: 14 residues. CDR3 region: CASSLGLAQETQYF. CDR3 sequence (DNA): TGTGCCAGCAGCTTAGGACTAGCGCAAGAGACCCAGTACTTC.

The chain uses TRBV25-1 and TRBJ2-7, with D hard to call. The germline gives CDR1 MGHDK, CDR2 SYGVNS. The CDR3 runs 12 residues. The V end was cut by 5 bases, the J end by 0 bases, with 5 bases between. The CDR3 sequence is CASSSASYEQYF. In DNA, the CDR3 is TGTGCCAGCAGTTCAGCCTCCTACGAGCAGTACTTC.

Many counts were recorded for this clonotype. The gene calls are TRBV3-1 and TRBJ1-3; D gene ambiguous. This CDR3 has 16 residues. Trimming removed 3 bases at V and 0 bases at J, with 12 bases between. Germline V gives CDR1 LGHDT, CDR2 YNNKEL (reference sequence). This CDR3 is CASSQSPSISGNTIYF. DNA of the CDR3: TGTGCCAGCAGCCAGTCTCCTTCCATCTCTGGAAACACCATATATTTT. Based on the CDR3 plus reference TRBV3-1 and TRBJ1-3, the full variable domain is DTAVSQTPKYLVTQMGNDKSIKCEQNLGHDTMYWYKQDSKKFLKIMFSYNNKELIINETVPNRFSPKSPDKAHLNLHINSLELGDSAVYFCASSQSPSISGNTIYFGEGSWLTVV.

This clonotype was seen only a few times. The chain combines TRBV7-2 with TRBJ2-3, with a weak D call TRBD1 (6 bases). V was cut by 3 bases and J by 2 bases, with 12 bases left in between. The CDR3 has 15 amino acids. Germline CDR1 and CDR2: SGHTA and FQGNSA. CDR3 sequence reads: CASSFQTGDTDTQYF. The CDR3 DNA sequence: TGTGCCAGCAGCTTTCAGACAGGAGACACAGATACGCAGTATTTT.

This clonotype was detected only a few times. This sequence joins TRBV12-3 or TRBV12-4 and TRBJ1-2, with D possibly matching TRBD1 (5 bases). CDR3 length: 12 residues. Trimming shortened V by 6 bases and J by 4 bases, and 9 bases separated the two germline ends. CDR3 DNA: TGTGCCAGCAGGGGGACCGTCTATGGCTACACCTTC. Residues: CASRGTVYGYTF.

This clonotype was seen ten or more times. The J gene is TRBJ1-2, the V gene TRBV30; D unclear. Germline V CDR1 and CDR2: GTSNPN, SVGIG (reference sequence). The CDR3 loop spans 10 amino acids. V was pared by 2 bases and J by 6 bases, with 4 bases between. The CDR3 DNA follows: TGTGCCTGGAGTTCGGATGGCTACACCTTC. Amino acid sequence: CAWSSDGYTF.

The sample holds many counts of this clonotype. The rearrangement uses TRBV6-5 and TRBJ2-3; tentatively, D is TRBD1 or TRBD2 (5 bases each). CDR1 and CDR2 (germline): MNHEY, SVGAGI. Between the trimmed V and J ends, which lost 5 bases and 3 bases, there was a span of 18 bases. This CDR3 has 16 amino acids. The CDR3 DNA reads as TGTGCCAGCAGTCTCCGCGGGCAGGGATATACAGATACGCAGTATTTT. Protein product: CASSLRGQGYTDTQYF.

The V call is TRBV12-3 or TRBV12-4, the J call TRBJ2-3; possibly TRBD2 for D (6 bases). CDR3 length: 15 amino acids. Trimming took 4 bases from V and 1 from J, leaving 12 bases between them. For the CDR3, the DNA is TGTGCCAGCAGTTCCCTAGCGCCCCGCACAGATACGCAGTATTTT. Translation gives CASSSLAPRTDTQYF.

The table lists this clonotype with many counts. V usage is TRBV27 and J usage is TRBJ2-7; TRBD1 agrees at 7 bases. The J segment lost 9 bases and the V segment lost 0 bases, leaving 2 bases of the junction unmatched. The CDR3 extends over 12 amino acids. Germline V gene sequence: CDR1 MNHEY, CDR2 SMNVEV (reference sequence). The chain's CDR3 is CASSLSQGVQYF. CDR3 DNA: TGTGCCAGCAGTTTATCTCAGGGGGTGCAGTACTTC.

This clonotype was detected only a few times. CDR3 in DNA: TGTGCCAGCAGCTCAAGGTGGGGACTAGCGAACTACAATGAGCAGTTCTTC. Its protein is CASSSRWGLANYNEQFF. The chain employs TRBV11-2 and TRBJ2-1, with 10 bases fitting TRBD2. CDR1 is SGHAT and CDR2 is FQNNGV in the germline V gene. J lost 3 bases, V lost 4 bases, and 9 bases had no gene match. CDR3 length: 17 residues.

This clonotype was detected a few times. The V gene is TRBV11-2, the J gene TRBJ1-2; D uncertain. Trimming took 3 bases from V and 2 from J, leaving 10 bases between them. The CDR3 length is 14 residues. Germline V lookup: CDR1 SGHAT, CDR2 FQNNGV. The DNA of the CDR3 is TGTGCCAGCAGCTTGGCAGGCCGAAACTATGGCTACACCTTC. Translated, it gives CASSLAGRNYGYTF.

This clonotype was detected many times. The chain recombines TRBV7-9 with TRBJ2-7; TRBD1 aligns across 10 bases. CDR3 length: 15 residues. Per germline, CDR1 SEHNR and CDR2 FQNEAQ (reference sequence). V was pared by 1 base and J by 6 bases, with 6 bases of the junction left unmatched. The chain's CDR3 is CASSLVGTGASEQYF. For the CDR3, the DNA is TGTGCCAGCAGCTTAGTGGGGACAGGGGCGTCCGAGCAGTACTTC.

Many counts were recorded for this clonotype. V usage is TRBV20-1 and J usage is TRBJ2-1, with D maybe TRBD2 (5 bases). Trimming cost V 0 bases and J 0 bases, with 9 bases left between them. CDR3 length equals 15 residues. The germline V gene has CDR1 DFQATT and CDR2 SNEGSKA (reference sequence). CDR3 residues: CSARDRGSSYNEQFF. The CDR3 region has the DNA TGCAGTGCTAGAGATCGTGGGAGCTCCTACAATGAGCAGTTCTTC.

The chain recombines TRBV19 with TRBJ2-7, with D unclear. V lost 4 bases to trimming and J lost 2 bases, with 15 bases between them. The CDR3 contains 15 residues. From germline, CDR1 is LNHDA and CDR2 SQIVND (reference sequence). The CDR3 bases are TGTGCCAGTAGTACCCGGACCCTGCCCCCCTACGAGCAGTACTTC. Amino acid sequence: CASSTRTLPPYEQYF.